The 15 T cell receptor beta chains below all came from one sample that was sequenced in a study of blood T cell repertoires in COVID-19. Profiling relied on immunoSEQ multiplex PCR, and the TCRdb table lists in-frame clones only, not all of them. Of over 200,000 clones in the sample, around 83% are singletons; the top ten hold around 6.5%. The sequenced sample consisted of PBMCs or T cells enriched from blood (not recorded which). These receptors all come from a woman in her thirties or forties who had recovered from COVID-19.

This chain uses TRBV11-2 with TRBJ2-5; weak D call: TRBD1 (5 bases). Trimming cost V 2 bases and J 7 bases, with 17 bases left between them. This CDR3 region has 15 residues. CDR1 and CDR2 (germline): SGHAT, FQNNGV. The CDR3 protein is CASSLSGRPQGTQYF. The CDR3 DNA reads TGTGCCAGCAGCTTAAGTGGAAGGCCGCAGGGGACCCAGTACTTC.

The V and J genes are TRBV10-3 and TRBJ2-2, with 8 bases aligning to TRBD1. Germline V gene data show CDR1 as ENHRY and CDR2 as SYGVKD. This CDR3 has 16 amino acids. V gave up 3 bases and J gave up 2 bases; unmatched junction bases: 5. The CDR3 here is CAISEFGQGNTGELFF. In DNA form, the CDR3 reads TGTGCCATCAGTGAATTTGGACAGGGAAACACCGGGGAGCTGTTTTTT.

To note about this clone: A single base separates this from a much larger clone, so it may be a read error. V gene TRBV11-2 combines with J gene TRBJ1-1; tentatively, D is TRBD1 (5 bases). The CDR3 extends over 13 amino acids. CDR1 and CDR2 from the germline V gene are SGHAT and FQNNGV. Trimming removed 3 bases at V and 0 bases at J, with 5 bases between. CDR3 sequence (DNA): TGTGCCAGCAGCTTGACAGTGAACACTGAAGCTTTCTTT. This translates into CASSLTVNTEAFF.

This chain links TRBV28 with TRBJ2-2, with 9 bases that match TRBD1. Germline values: CDR1 MDHEN, CDR2 SYDVKM. V shed 6 bases, J shed 5 bases, and the junction held 7 bases outside the gene matches. The CDR3 contains 15 residues. For the CDR3, the DNA is TGTGCCAGCAGACCTTGGGACAGGGAGACCGGGGAGCTGTTTTTT. Encoded protein: CASRPWDRETGELFF.

This chain connects TRBV7-9 to TRBJ2-3; the match to TRBD2 covers 7 bases. This CDR3 region has 18 residues. CDR1 and CDR2 (germline): SEHNR, FQNEAQ (reference sequence). V shed 1 base, J shed 4 bases, and the junction held 14 bases outside the gene matches. In DNA form, the CDR3 reads TGTGCCAGCAGCTTAGGAAAGCGAGCGGGAATGGAGCCAGATACGCAGTATTTT. Its translation: CASSLGKRAGMEPDTQYF.

The chain uses TRBV10-3 and TRBJ2-1; perhaps TRBD1 as D (6 bases). The germline V gene encodes CDR1 ENHRY and CDR2 SYGVKD. V lost 10 bases and J 0 bases, leaving 16 bases between the germline ends. The CDR3 has 15 amino acids. The CDR3 loop is CATSGAQSSYNEQFF. The DNA for the CDR3 is TGTGCCACCTCAGGGGCTCAAAGCTCCTACAATGAGCAGTTCTTC.

This sequence joins TRBV10-3 and TRBJ1-1; TRBD1 matches 12 bases. CDR1 is ENHRY and CDR2 is SYGVKD in the germline V gene. The junction had 5 bases not matched to a gene; V was cut back by 6 bases and J by 9 bases. CDR3 length: 13 residues. The CDR3 sequence: CAISEGQGAKAFF. CDR3 nucleotides: TGTGCCATCAGCGAGGGACAGGGGGCGAAAGCTTTCTTT.

This chain links TRBV18 with TRBJ2-1, with 10 bases lining up with TRBD1. The ends lost 6 bases at V and 9 bases at J; junction bases unmatched: 11. The CDR3 extends over 15 amino acids. CDR1 KGHSH and CDR2 LQKENI come from the germline V gene. The CDR3 here is CASSRDRGDTVEQFF. The CDR3 DNA reads as TGTGCCAGCTCTCGGGACAGGGGCGATACAGTTGAGCAGTTCTTC.

The chain links TRBV2 to TRBJ2-7; D remains unclear. The V gene's germline CDR1 is SNHLY and CDR2 FYNNEI. The CDR3 contains 11 residues. The V end lost 8 bases, the J end lost 2 bases, and 7 bases lay between the germline ends. Here the CDR3 DNA reads TGTGCCAGCCAACAGACCTACGAGCAGTACTTC. Protein sequence: CASQQTYEQYF. Looking up the rest from reference TRBV2 and TRBJ2-7 gives the full variable domain: EPEVTQTPSHQVTQMGQEVILRCVPISNHLYFYWYRQILGQKVEFLVSFYNNEISEKSEIFDDQFSVERPDGSNFTLKIRSTKLEDSAMYFCASQQTYEQYFGPGTRLTVT.

A single count supports this clone. V gene TRBV28 combines with J gene TRBJ2-3; D possibly corresponds to TRBD2 (6 bases). This CDR3 is built from 16 residues. V lost 6 bases to trimming and J lost 1 base, with 17 bases between them. Germline loops: CDR1 MDHEN, CDR2 SYDVKM. Written as DNA, the CDR3 is TGTGCCAGCAGGGGGGATAGCGGTACCCGCACAGATACGCAGTATTTT. Translation gives CASRGDSGTRTDTQYF. Full variable domain (remainder filled in from reference TRBV28 and TRBJ2-3): DVKVTQSSRYLVKRTGEKVFLECVQDMDHENMFWYRQDPGLGLRLIYFSYDVKMKEKGDIPEGYSVSREKKERFSLILESASTNQTSMYLCASRGDSGTRTDTQYFGPGTRLTVL.

The chain couples TRBV29-1 to TRBJ2-1; 13 nucleotides agree with TRBD2. This CDR3 has 15 amino acids. Germline trimming cut 7 bases from V and 8 bases from J; bases unmatched to any gene: 11. The germline gives CDR1 SQVTM, CDR2 ANQGSEA. The CDR3 region is CSGTGLAGMWDEQFF. The DNA of the CDR3 is TGCAGCGGGACGGGACTAGCGGGAATGTGGGATGAGCAGTTCTTC.

The V call is TRBV7-8, the J call TRBJ2-1; perhaps TRBD2 as D (5 bases). Germline CDR1 reads SGHVS; CDR2 reads FQNEAQ. V gave up 1 base and J gave up 3 bases, with 10 bases separating them. The CDR3 runs to 15 residues. The chain's CDR3 is CASSLVAPRYNEQFF. The DNA for the CDR3 is TGTGCCAGCAGCTTAGTAGCGCCCCGCTACAATGAGCAGTTCTTC.

This chain links TRBV6-5 with TRBJ1-2; D is undetermined. The CDR3 is 13 amino acids. Trimming removed 2 bases from V and 5 bases from J, with 9 bases in between. Germline-derived CDR1 and CDR2 are MNHEY and SVGAGI. The CDR3 loop is CASSYGWPYGYTF. CDR3 in DNA: TGTGCCAGCAGTTACGGCTGGCCGTATGGCTACACCTTC.

V gene TRBV7-2 combines with J gene TRBJ1-6; TRBD1 aligns across 9 bases. The CDR3 loop spans 15 amino acids. Trimming removed 7 bases from V and 8 bases from J; junction bases left unmatched: 9. Germline CDR1 is SGHTA and CDR2 is FQGNSA. As DNA, the CDR3 is TGTGCCAGCACCGCAACAGGGGGCGCATATTCACCCCTCCACTTT. It encodes CASTATGGAYSPLHF.

The chain links TRBV29-1 to TRBJ1-2; possibly TRBD1 for D (6 bases). The germline V gene encodes CDR1 SQVTM and CDR2 ANQGSEA. The CDR3 loop spans 16 amino acids. Trimming removed 3 bases at V and 6 bases at J, with 23 bases between. CDR3 in amino acids: CSVDAGGLGPSHGYTF. The CDR3 nucleotides read TGCAGCGTTGATGCGGGGGGGCTCGGCCCCTCTCATGGCTACACCTTC.